The count of the clone carrying this TCR beta chain is one. No antigen is known for it. The CDR3 covers 16 residues. CDR1 is LNHNV, CDR2 YYDKDF, per germline (reference sequence). V was pared by 3 bases and J by 6 bases, with 20 bases between. The sample is drawn from a study of CD8 T cells in Susac syndrome. RNA was extracted with the RNeasy kit, and a quantity of about 0.45 to 1 ug was reverse transcribed using random hexamers. Multiplex PCR with immunoSEQ amplified the TCR beta CDR3 across 54 Vbeta and 13 Jbeta. A single record per CDR3 protein comes from TCRdb applying MiXCR to the immunoSEQ multiplex PCR reads. The data contain 130,000 or so distinct CDR3 sequences, around 91% of them singletons. Findings of the study overall: It was acknowledged in the study that the number of individuals who were included in its TCR sequencing and HLA analysis was relatively small.

CD8+ and CD4+ T cells from blood underwent TCR beta sequencing. Through negative isolation, CD4+ and CD8+ T cells were obtained, while TEMRA cells were enriched using FACS. This sequence originates from a human donor with multiple sclerosis. Material for sequencing was CD8+ T cells from PBMCs. The chain uses TRBV15 and TRBJ1-2, with D unclear. As DNA, the CDR3 is TGTGCCACCAGCAGGGTTCCGCTGACGGGTCCCGATGGCTACACCTTC. Translated, it gives CATSRVPLTGPDGYTF.